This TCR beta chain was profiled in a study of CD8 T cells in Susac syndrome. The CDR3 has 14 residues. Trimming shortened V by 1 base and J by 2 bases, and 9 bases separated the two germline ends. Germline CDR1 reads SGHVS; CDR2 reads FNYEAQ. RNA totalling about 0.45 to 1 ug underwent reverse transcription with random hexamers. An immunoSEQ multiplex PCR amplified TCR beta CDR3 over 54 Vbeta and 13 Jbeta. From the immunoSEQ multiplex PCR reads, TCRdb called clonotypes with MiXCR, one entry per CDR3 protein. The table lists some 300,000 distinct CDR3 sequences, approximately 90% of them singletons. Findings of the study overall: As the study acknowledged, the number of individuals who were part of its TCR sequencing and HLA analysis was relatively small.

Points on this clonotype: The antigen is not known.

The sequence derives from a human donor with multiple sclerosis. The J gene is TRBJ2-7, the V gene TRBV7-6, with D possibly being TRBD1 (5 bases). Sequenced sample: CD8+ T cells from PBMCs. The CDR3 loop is CASSLGTKTYEQYF. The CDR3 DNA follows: TGTGCCAGCAGCTTAGGGACAAAAACCTACGAGCAGTACTTC.